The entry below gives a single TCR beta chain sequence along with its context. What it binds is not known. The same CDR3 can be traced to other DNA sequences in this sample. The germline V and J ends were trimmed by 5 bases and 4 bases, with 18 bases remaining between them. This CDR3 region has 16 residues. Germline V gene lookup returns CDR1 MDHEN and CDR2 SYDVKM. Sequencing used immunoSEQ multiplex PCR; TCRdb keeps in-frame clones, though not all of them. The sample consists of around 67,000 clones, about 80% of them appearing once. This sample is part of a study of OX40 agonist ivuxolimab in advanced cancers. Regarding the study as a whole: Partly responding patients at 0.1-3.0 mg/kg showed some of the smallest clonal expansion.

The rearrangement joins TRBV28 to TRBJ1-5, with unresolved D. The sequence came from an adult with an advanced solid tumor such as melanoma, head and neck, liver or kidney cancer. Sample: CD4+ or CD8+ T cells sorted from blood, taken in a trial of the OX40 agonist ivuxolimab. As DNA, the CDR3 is TGTGCCAGCAGTCCTCAAGGAGGCTTGATTAATCAGCCCCAGCATTTT. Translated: CASSPQGGLINQPQHF. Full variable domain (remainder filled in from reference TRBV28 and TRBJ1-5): DVKVTQSSRYLVKRTGEKVFLECVQDMDHENMFWYRQDPGLGLRLIYFSYDVKMKEKGDIPEGYSVSREKKERFSLILESASTNQTSMYLCASSPQGGLINQPQHFGDGTRLSIL.